The 20 T cell receptor beta chains reported below all come from one sample, sequenced in a study of cytomegalovirus exposure and HLA in healthy donors. Both 60 Vbeta primers and 13 Jbeta primers went into the PCR. Sequenced by immunoSEQ multiplex PCR; TCRdb stores in-frame clones only, minus some. The repertoire holds hundreds of thousands of clones, with 70% to 80% as singletons. Sequenced material: PBMCs. Receptor source: a woman under 40 in good health and CMV-seronegative.

This clone came up once. The CDR3 nucleotides read TGTGCCACCAGCGGGAGCGGGGGTAGCCATGAGCAGTTCTTC. Amino acid sequence: CATSGSGGSHEQFF. The rearrangement links TRBV15 to TRBJ2-1; 8 bases match TRBD2. The V gene end was trimmed by 5 bases and the J gene end by 8 bases; junction bases not matched to a gene: 8. Germline V gene lookup returns CDR1 LNHNV and CDR2 YYDKDF (reference sequence). The CDR3 has 14 residues.

The chain recombines TRBV9 with TRBJ2-1; no definite D call. Trimming pared 2 bases from V and 4 bases from J, leaving 13 bases between. The germline V gene encodes CDR1 SGDLS and CDR2 YYNGEE. The CDR3 totals 15 residues. CDR3 region: CASSVRSLDYNEQFF. The CDR3 DNA reads as TGTGCCAGCAGCGTGAGAAGTCTAGATTACAATGAGCAGTTCTTC.

This clone was picked up one time. The CDR3 region has the DNA TGCGCCAGCAGCTTGGGACAGGTGATACAAGAGACCCAGTACTTC. Its protein product is CASSLGQVIQETQYF. This chain links TRBV5-1 with TRBJ2-5; tentative D call: TRBD1 (6 bases). The CDR3 is 15 amino acids. The V gene lost 0 bases and the J gene lost 2 bases, with 11 bases spanning the gap. CDR1 and CDR2 (germline): SGHRS, YFSETQ.

The chain links TRBV19 to TRBJ2-7, with 15 bases that match TRBD2. The CDR3 is 18 residues long. V trimming: 6 bases; J trimming: 2 bases; junction bases outside the gene matches: 11. The germline gives CDR1 LNHDA, CDR2 SQIVND (reference sequence). The CDR3 nucleotides are TGTGCCAGTAGCATCGAAGGACTAGCGGGAGGGAGGGCCTACGAGCAGTACTTC. Amino acid sequence: CASSIEGLAGGRAYEQYF. The full variable domain, with the rest looked up from reference TRBV19 and TRBJ2-7, is DGGITQSPKYLFRKEGQNVTLSCEQNLNHDAMYWYRQDPGQGLRLIYYSQIVNDFQKGDIAEGYSVSREKKESFPLTVTSAQKNPTAFYLCASSIEGLAGGRAYEQYFGPGTRLTVT.

The chain recombines TRBV7-6 with TRBJ2-7; D is possibly TRBD2 (5 bases). The CDR3 is 14 residues long. Germline assignment: CDR1 SGHVS and CDR2 FNYEAQ. Trimming took off 5 bases at V and 6 bases at J, with 17 bases between the two ends. The CDR3 loop reads CASSIQRRYSEQYF. CDR3 bases: TGTGCCAGCAGCATTCAACGGAGGTACTCCGAGCAGTACTTC.

This clone was counted between two and nine times. The chain recombines TRBV27 with TRBJ2-1, with 7 bases aligning to TRBD1. Looked up from germline, CDR1 is MNHEY and CDR2 is SMNVEV (reference sequence). With V trimmed by 4 bases and J by 4 bases, 4 bases remained unmatched. This CDR3 spans 14 amino acids. The CDR3: CASSSTGEYNEQFF. CDR3 DNA: TGTGCCAGCAGTTCAACAGGGGAGTACAATGAGCAGTTCTTC.

This clone was observed a handful of times. The CDR3 region is CASSVGQQPYEQYF. In DNA, the CDR3 is TGTGCCAGCAGCGTAGGACAGCAACCCTACGAGCAGTACTTC. The V call is TRBV9, the J call TRBJ2-7; perhaps TRBD1 as D (5 bases). Germline loops: CDR1 SGDLS, CDR2 YYNGEE. Between the trimmed V and J ends, which lost 0 bases and 2 bases, there was a span of 9 bases. The CDR3 length is 14 residues.

CDR3 region: CASSPDRGSNQPQHF. The DNA of the CDR3 is TGTGCCAGTAGTCCGGACAGGGGAAGCAATCAGCCCCAGCATTTT. The genes are TRBV19 and TRBJ1-5, with TRBD1 identical over 9 bases. Germline lookup yields CDR1 LNHDA and CDR2 SQIVND (reference sequence). Trimming cost V 5 bases and J 1 base; bases outside gene matches: 3. The CDR3 has 15 residues.

This clone was picked up a small number of times. This sequence joins TRBV7-6 and TRBJ2-7, with a weak D call TRBD2 (5 bases). The germline V and J ends were trimmed by 4 bases and 4 bases, with 14 bases remaining between them. This CDR3 is built from 14 residues. In germline, CDR1 is SGHVS, CDR2 FNYEAQ. In nucleotides, the CDR3 is TGTGCCAGCAGCTCGATGGGAGACCTGTACGAGCAGTACTTC. Protein: CASSSMGDLYEQYF.

The V and J genes are TRBV29-1 and TRBJ2-1; maybe TRBD2 (5 bases). Trimming cost V 4 bases and J 4 bases, with 11 bases left between them. CDR1 is SQVTM, CDR2 ANQGSEA, per germline. This CDR3 comprises 13 residues. CDR3 DNA: TGCAGCGTTGGAGCGGCGGATTACAATGAGCAGTTCTTC. Residues: CSVGAADYNEQFF.

This sequence joins TRBV29-1 and TRBJ2-1, with 12 positions matching TRBD1. Germline lookup yields CDR1 SQVTM and CDR2 ANQGSEA. This CDR3 is built from 15 residues. After removal of 3 bases from V and 8 bases from J, the junction contained 8 bases not matched to a gene. The CDR3 DNA follows: TGCAGCGTTGAGGGGGGACAGGGGGCGGTGGATGAGCAGTTCTTC. The encoded protein is CSVEGGQGAVDEQFF.

The CDR3 protein is CASSHPSGNEQFF. In DNA, the CDR3 is TGTGCCAGCAGCCATCCCTCCGGCAATGAGCAGTTCTTC. This sequence joins TRBV11-3 and TRBJ2-1; D remains ambiguous. This CDR3 comprises 13 residues. V was cut by 5 bases and J by 6 bases, with 11 bases left in between. Germline V lookup: CDR1 SGHNT, CDR2 YENEEA.

V and J are TRBV6-5 and TRBJ2-7; 8 positions agree with TRBD1. The CDR3 has 14 residues. Germline lookup yields CDR1 MNHEY and CDR2 SVGAGI. V lost 5 bases, J lost 2 bases, and 5 bases stayed unmatched. CDR3 protein: CASSHRDRTYEQYF. CDR3 DNA: TGTGCCAGCAGTCACCGGGACAGGACCTACGAGCAGTACTTC.

The CDR3: CASSLVPLADSYEQYF. The CDR3 DNA follows: TGTGCCAGCAGCTTAGTGCCCTTAGCAGACTCCTACGAGCAGTACTTC. This sequence joins TRBV11-2 and TRBJ2-7, with D unclear. From germline, CDR1 is SGHAT and CDR2 FQNNGV. The CDR3 contains 16 residues. The germline V and J ends were trimmed by 1 base and 0 bases, with 13 bases remaining between them. Based on the CDR3 plus reference TRBV11-2 and TRBJ2-7, the full variable domain is EAGVAQSPRYKIIEKRQSVAFWCNPISGHATLYWYQQILGQGPKLLIQFQNNGVVDDSQLPKDRFSAERLKGVDSTLKIQPAKLEDSAVYLCASSLVPLADSYEQYFGPGTRLTVT.

The chain is built from TRBV28 and TRBJ1-2; perhaps TRBD1 as D (5 bases). The V gene lost 5 bases and the J gene lost 0 bases, with 13 bases spanning the gap. The CDR3 runs 15 residues. In germline, CDR1 is MDHEN, CDR2 SYDVKM. CDR3 coding DNA: TGTGCCAGCAGTGACAGTTCCTTCGCTAACTATGGCTACACCTTC. It encodes CASSDSSFANYGYTF.

This chain connects TRBV19 to TRBJ2-1, with 7 bases identical to TRBD2. Unmatched junction bases numbered 4, after V lost 3 bases and J lost 2 bases. Looked up from germline, CDR1 is LNHDA and CDR2 is SQIVND (reference sequence). This CDR3 comprises 15 residues. The CDR3 DNA is TGTGCCAGTAGTATGGAAGCGGGACCCTACAATGAGCAGTTCTTC. The encoded protein is CASSMEAGPYNEQFF.

With respect to this clone: At one end the junction does not follow the germline gene, possibly because of a read error. The chain links TRBV5-5 to TRBJ2-1; 9 bases are a match to TRBD2. The CDR3 totals 19 residues. Germline CDR1 reads SGHKS; CDR2 reads YYEKEE (reference sequence). Written as DNA, the CDR3 is TGTGCCAGCAGCTTGGTTTCGCGGGGGGGCACCCACTCCTACAGTGAGCAGTTCTTC. Encoded protein: CASSLVSRGGTHSYSEQFF.

The chain is built from TRBV6-5 and TRBJ1-2, with TRBD1 as a possible D gene (5 bases). CDR3 length: 15 residues. The V end lost 5 bases, the J end lost 6 bases, and 19 bases lay between the germline ends. Germline assignment: CDR1 MNHEY and CDR2 SVGAGI. CDR3 sequence reads: CASSQRRGGSDGYTF. In nucleotides, the CDR3 is TGTGCCAGCAGTCAAAGGCGGGGGGGGTCCGATGGCTACACCTTC.

This chain joins TRBV25-1 and TRBJ2-1; 10 positions match TRBD1. Germline V gene lookup returns CDR1 MGHDK and CDR2 SYGVNS. The CDR3 length is 16 residues. J lost 8 bases, V lost 1 base, and 8 bases had no gene match. The DNA for the CDR3 is TGTGCCAGCAGTGAATCGACAGGGGGCTACGAATATGAGCAGTTCTTC. Encoded protein: CASSESTGGYEYEQFF.

This chain joins TRBV9 and TRBJ2-5; D remains unclear. Trimming removed 3 bases from V and 0 bases from J, with 18 bases in between. This CDR3 has 17 amino acids. CDR1 and CDR2 (germline): SGDLS, YYNGEE. The CDR3 reads CASSGDPPTANQETQYF. CDR3 coding DNA: TGTGCCAGCAGCGGAGACCCCCCTACAGCCAACCAAGAGACCCAGTACTTC.